Listed below are T cell receptor beta chains from one sample, sequenced in a study of blood T cell repertoires in COVID-19. TCRdb's table, derived via immunoSEQ multiplex PCR, lists solely in-frame clones and lacks some. The sample shows about 190,000 clones, about 83% of them seen only once. Sequencing used peripheral blood. The origin of the receptors is a woman aged 70 to 79 with active or convalescent COVID-19. The CDR3 runs from the conserved cysteine through the conserved F or W. A D gene is named only where the DNA matches it firmly. Size tells how often a clone was seen (once, few, many) or the class of an expanded clone, and some rows leave it out.

clone_size: .
j_call: TRBJ1-1
v_call: TRBV9
d_call: .
cdr3_nt: TGTGCCAGCAGCGTAGCACAGGGCACTGAAGCTTTCTTT
cdr3_aa: CASSVAQGTEAFF

clone_size: .
j_call: TRBJ2-6
v_call: TRBV28
d_call: .
cdr3_nt: TGTGCCAGCAGTGCCCTCAGGCTCCCTGGGGCCAACGTCCTGACTTTC
cdr3_aa: CASSALRLPGANVLTF

clone_size: .
j_call: TRBJ2-7
v_call: TRBV27
d_call: .
cdr3_nt: TGTGCCAGCAGTCCCTCCGGGAGCTCCTACGAGCAGTACTTC
cdr3_aa: CASSPSGSSYEQYF

clone_size: .
j_call: TRBJ1-5
v_call: TRBV18
d_call: .
cdr3_nt: TGTGCCAGCTCAGTCTTAGGCAATCAGCCCCAGCATTTT
cdr3_aa: CASSVLGNQPQHF

clone_size: few
j_call: TRBJ2-7
v_call: TRBV5-6
d_call: TRBD1
cdr3_nt: TGTGCCAGCAGCTTGGGGCAGGGGGTCCTAACCTACGAGCAGTACTTC
cdr3_aa: CASSLGQGVLTYEQYF

clone_size: .
j_call: TRBJ1-1
v_call: TRBV19
d_call: .
cdr3_nt: TGTGCCAGTAGTATTGCAGGGGTGGAAACTGAAGCTTTCTTT
cdr3_aa: CASSIAGVETEAFF

clone_size: .
j_call: TRBJ2-3
v_call: TRBV10-2
d_call: TRBD1
cdr3_nt: TGCGCCAGCAGCCGACAGGGACGCACAGATACGCAGTATTTT
cdr3_aa: CASSRQGRTDTQYF

clone_size: once
j_call: TRBJ1-5
v_call: TRBV2
d_call: TRBD1
cdr3_nt: TGTGCCAGCTCTAGACAGGGTTATCAGCCCCAGCATTTT
cdr3_aa: CASSRQGYQPQHF

clone_size: .
j_call: TRBJ2-7
v_call: TRBV20-1
d_call: .
cdr3_nt: TGCAGTGCTAGTCCCGACATGAGCTACGAGCAGTACTTC
cdr3_aa: CSASPDMSYEQYF

clone_size: .
j_call: TRBJ1-5
v_call: TRBV27
d_call: TRBD1
cdr3_nt: TGTGCCAGCAGTTACAGGGGTCAGCCCCAGCATTTT
cdr3_aa: CASSYRGQPQHF

clone_size: .
j_call: TRBJ2-1
v_call: TRBV5-1
d_call: .
cdr3_nt: TGCGCCAGCAGCCAGTACAATGAGCAGTTCTTC
cdr3_aa: CASSQYNEQFF

clone_size: .
j_call: TRBJ2-5
v_call: TRBV19
d_call: TRBD2
cdr3_nt: TGTGCCAGTAGTACCGGGACTAGCGTAGAGACCCAGTACTTC
cdr3_aa: CASSTGTSVETQYF

clone_size: .
j_call: TRBJ1-2
v_call: TRBV7-2
d_call: TRBD1
cdr3_nt: TGTGCCAGCAGCTTAGACAGGGGGAGGCTATATGGCTACACCTTC
cdr3_aa: CASSLDRGRLYGYTF

clone_size: .
j_call: TRBJ2-7
v_call: TRBV7-2
d_call: .
cdr3_nt: TGTGCCAGCAGCCAAATTGCCAACCTCAGGGGGAGGATATACGAGCAGTACTTC
cdr3_aa: CASSQIANLRGRIYEQYF

clone_size: .
j_call: TRBJ1-5
v_call: TRBV2
d_call: TRBD1
cdr3_nt: TGTGCCAGCAGTCGTACAGGGGGCGAGAGCAATCAGCCCCAGCATTTT
cdr3_aa: CASSRTGGESNQPQHF

clone_size: once
j_call: TRBJ1-1
v_call: TRBV19
d_call: .
cdr3_nt: TGTGCCAGTAGTCCGACCGGGACACCCGGCACTGAAGCTTTCTTT
cdr3_aa: CASSPTGTPGTEAFF

clone_size: .
j_call: TRBJ2-7
v_call: TRBV7-9
d_call: .
cdr3_nt: TGTGCCAGCAGCGCATCACCGGGGGGCGGGACCTACGAGCAGTACTTC
cdr3_aa: CASSASPGGGTYEQYF

clone_size: .
j_call: TRBJ2-7
v_call: TRBV7-9
d_call: TRBD1
cdr3_nt: TGTGCCAGCAGCTTACGGGACAGCCTCTACGAGCAGTACTTC
cdr3_aa: CASSLRDSLYEQYF

clone_size: .
j_call: TRBJ2-2
v_call: TRBV2
d_call: .
cdr3_nt: TGTGCCAGCAAGCGAACCGGGGAGCTGTTTTTT
cdr3_aa: CASKRTGELFF

clone_size: .
j_call: TRBJ2-7
v_call: TRBV15
d_call: .
cdr3_nt: TGTGCCACCAGCAGAGTCGACAGCTCCTACGAGCAGTACTTC
cdr3_aa: CATSRVDSSYEQYF

clone_size: .
j_call: TRBJ2-7
v_call: TRBV27
d_call: TRBD1
cdr3_nt: TGTGCCAGCAGTCTGAGGACAGGGTTCATCTACGAGCAGTACTTC
cdr3_aa: CASSLRTGFIYEQYF

clone_size: .
j_call: TRBJ1-1
v_call: TRBV25-1
d_call: .
cdr3_nt: TGTGCCAGCAGGAACAGATACACTGAAGCTTTCTTT
cdr3_aa: CASRNRYTEAFF

clone_size: .
j_call: TRBJ2-3
v_call: TRBV7-3
d_call: TRBD2
cdr3_nt: TGTGCCAGCAGCCGCAGCGGGAACGAGGATACGCAGTATTTT
cdr3_aa: CASSRSGNEDTQYF

clone_size: .
j_call: TRBJ1-1
v_call: TRBV28
d_call: TRBD1
cdr3_nt: TGTGCCAGCAGTTGGACAGGGGGGAACACTGAAGCTTTCTTT
cdr3_aa: CASSWTGGNTEAFF

clone_size: .
j_call: TRBJ2-7
v_call: TRBV6-6
d_call: TRBD1
cdr3_nt: TGTGCCAGCAGTTCCGGACAGGCAACAACCTACGAGCAGTACTTC
cdr3_aa: CASSSGQATTYEQYF

clone_size: few
j_call: TRBJ2-5
v_call: TRBV11-2
d_call: TRBD2
cdr3_nt: TGTGCCAGCAGCTCAGTCCCCGGGACTAGCAGCTTTAAGACCCAGTACTTC
cdr3_aa: CASSSVPGTSSFKTQYF

clone_size: .
j_call: TRBJ1-6
v_call: TRBV13
d_call: TRBD1
cdr3_nt: TGTGCCAGCAGTCGTCTACCGCCGGGACAGGGAGTTTCACCCCTCCACTTT
cdr3_aa: CASSRLPPGQGVSPLHF

clone_size: .
j_call: TRBJ2-3
v_call: TRBV14
d_call: TRBD2
cdr3_nt: TGTGCCAGCAGCCAAGGGACTAGCGATAGCACAGATACGCAGTATTTT
cdr3_aa: CASSQGTSDSTDTQYF

clone_size: .
j_call: TRBJ2-2
v_call: TRBV15
d_call: .
cdr3_nt: TGTGCCACCAGCCCCGGGACTTCTACCGGGGAGCTGTTTTTT
cdr3_aa: CATSPGTSTGELFF

clone_size: .
j_call: TRBJ1-2
v_call: TRBV12-3/TRBV12-4
d_call: .
cdr3_nt: TGTGCCAGCAACCCGCAGGGGAAAAGTGGCTACACCTTC
cdr3_aa: CASNPQGKSGYTF

clone_size: .
j_call: TRBJ2-7
v_call: TRBV6-5
d_call: TRBD1
cdr3_nt: TGTGCCACACACCGGGGACAGAGTTACTCCTACGAGCAGTACTTC
cdr3_aa: CATHRGQSYSYEQYF

clone_size: .
j_call: TRBJ2-7
v_call: TRBV11-2
d_call: .
cdr3_nt: TGTGCCAGCAGCTTTAGTGAGGGAATCTCCTACGAGCAGTACTTC
cdr3_aa: CASSFSEGISYEQYF

clone_size: .
j_call: TRBJ1-2
v_call: TRBV9
d_call: TRBD1
cdr3_nt: TGTGCCAGCAGCGTAGGGGGACAGGGGGAAAGCTACACCTTC
cdr3_aa: CASSVGGQGESYTF

clone_size: .
j_call: TRBJ2-7
v_call: TRBV3-1/TRBV3-2
d_call: TRBD1
cdr3_nt: TGTGCCAGCAGCCCAGTCCCGGGACAGGGCAAGGAGCAGTACTTC
cdr3_aa: CASSPVPGQGKEQYF

clone_size: .
j_call: TRBJ2-7
v_call: TRBV28
d_call: TRBD1
cdr3_nt: TGTGCCAGCACCCCAGGGGGCGCGTCCCTCTACGAGCAGTACTTC
cdr3_aa: CASTPGGASLYEQYF

clone_size: few
j_call: TRBJ2-2
v_call: TRBV7-9
d_call: .
cdr3_nt: TGTGCCAGCAGCTTAGAAGCAACCGGGGAGCTGTTTTTT
cdr3_aa: CASSLEATGELFF

clone_size: .
j_call: TRBJ2-4
v_call: TRBV6-6
d_call: TRBD1
cdr3_nt: TGTGCCAGCAGCCTGGGACAGGGGATAGCCAAAAACATTCAGTACTTC
cdr3_aa: CASSLGQGIAKNIQYF

clone_size: .
j_call: TRBJ1-5
v_call: TRBV2
d_call: .
cdr3_nt: TGTGCCAGTCGCCGGACACTTAATAGCAATCAGCCCCAGCATTTT
cdr3_aa: CASRRTLNSNQPQHF

clone_size: once
j_call: TRBJ2-1
v_call: TRBV10-3
d_call: TRBD2
cdr3_nt: TGTGCCATCAGTGAGTCGGTTGGACTAGCGGGAGGGCGGCTCGGAGAGCAGTTCTTC
cdr3_aa: CAISESVGLAGGRLGEQFF

clone_size: few
j_call: TRBJ2-1
v_call: TRBV4-2
d_call: TRBD2
cdr3_nt: TGTGCCAGCAGCCTGCCGGGACTAGCGAGTACAAATGAGCAGTTCTTC
cdr3_aa: CASSLPGLASTNEQFF

clone_size: .
j_call: TRBJ2-7
v_call: TRBV18
d_call: .
cdr3_nt: TGTGCCAGCTCACCCCTAGGCAAGACGGACGAGCAGTACTTC
cdr3_aa: CASSPLGKTDEQYF

clone_size: .
j_call: TRBJ1-2
v_call: TRBV29-1
d_call: TRBD1
cdr3_nt: TGCAGCGTAGAGGGACAGGGGGTAATTGGCTACACCTTC
cdr3_aa: CSVEGQGVIGYTF

clone_size: .
j_call: TRBJ2-3
v_call: TRBV3-1/TRBV3-2
d_call: TRBD1
cdr3_nt: TGTGCCAGCAGCCAAGGTCGTGACAGGGTTGGAGATACGCAGTATTTT
cdr3_aa: CASSQGRDRVGDTQYF

clone_size: .
j_call: TRBJ1-3
v_call: TRBV3-1/TRBV3-2
d_call: TRBD1
cdr3_nt: TGTGCCAGCAGCCAACTCAGGGGGAGATCCATATATTTT
cdr3_aa: CASSQLRGRSIYF

clone_size: many
j_call: TRBJ1-5
v_call: TRBV28
d_call: .
cdr3_nt: TGTGCCAGCAGTTTAAAGAAGACAGTTAGAAATCAGCCCCAGCATTTT
cdr3_aa: CASSLKKTVRNQPQHF

clone_size: .
j_call: TRBJ2-5
v_call: TRBV3-1/TRBV3-2
d_call: TRBD2
cdr3_nt: TGTGCCAGCAGACTAGCGGCTGGTGAGACCCAGTACTTC
cdr3_aa: CASRLAAGETQYF

clone_size: .
j_call: TRBJ1-1
v_call: TRBV30
d_call: TRBD1
cdr3_nt: TGTGCCTGGCGAGCGGGACAGGGGCATCTTGAAGCTTTCTTT
cdr3_aa: CAWRAGQGHLEAFF

clone_size: .
j_call: TRBJ2-3
v_call: TRBV11-2
d_call: TRBD2
cdr3_nt: TGTGCCAGCAGCTTACGGCGGGAGGGCATTTTCCTACATACGCAGTATTTT
cdr3_aa: CASSLRREGIFLHTQYF

clone_size: .
j_call: TRBJ2-1
v_call: TRBV9
d_call: TRBD1
cdr3_nt: TGTGCCAGCAGCGGTGACAGGGGTATCGGCTCCTACAATGAGCAGTTCTTC
cdr3_aa: CASSGDRGIGSYNEQFF

clone_size: .
j_call: TRBJ2-7
v_call: TRBV10-2
d_call: TRBD2
cdr3_nt: TGCGCCAGCAGCCAAGTTAGCGGGAGGGTCTACGAGCAGTACTTC
cdr3_aa: CASSQVSGRVYEQYF

clone_size: once
j_call: TRBJ2-7
v_call: TRBV5-1
d_call: TRBD1
cdr3_nt: TGCGCCAGCAGCTTTACACAGGGGGCGAAGTACGAGCAGTACTTC
cdr3_aa: CASSFTQGAKYEQYF

clone_size: .
j_call: TRBJ1-2
v_call: TRBV5-1
d_call: TRBD1
cdr3_nt: TGCGCCAGCAGCTTGACGACAGGGGACTATGGCTACACCTTC
cdr3_aa: CASSLTTGDYGYTF

clone_size: .
j_call: TRBJ2-2
v_call: TRBV11-2
d_call: .
cdr3_nt: TGTGCCAGCAAGGGTCCGGGAACCGGGGAGCTGTTTTTT
cdr3_aa: CASKGPGTGELFF

clone_size: .
j_call: TRBJ2-2
v_call: TRBV27
d_call: .
cdr3_nt: TGTGCCAGCAGCCTTTTATTCCAGGGTGATCTCTTCCCCACCGGGGAGCTGTTTTTT
cdr3_aa: CASSLLFQGDLFPTGELFF

clone_size: .
j_call: TRBJ2-3
v_call: TRBV5-5
d_call: .
cdr3_nt: TGTGCCAGCAGATTCCCTGAGCTTCCTACTAGCACAGATACGCAGTATTTT
cdr3_aa: CASRFPELPTSTDTQYF

clone_size: .
j_call: TRBJ2-3
v_call: TRBV14
d_call: .
cdr3_nt: TGTGCCAGCAGCCGCCTAGGGGGAGTAACAGATACGCAGTATTTT
cdr3_aa: CASSRLGGVTDTQYF

clone_size: .
j_call: TRBJ1-1
v_call: TRBV5-1
d_call: .
cdr3_nt: TGCGCCAGCAGTTTCACTACCCTGAACACTGAAGCTTTCTTT
cdr3_aa: CASSFTTLNTEAFF

clone_size: .
j_call: TRBJ2-7
v_call: TRBV3-1/TRBV3-2
d_call: TRBD1
cdr3_nt: TGTGCCAGCAGCCAAGAGGGGACAGGGCTCTACGAGCAGTACTTC
cdr3_aa: CASSQEGTGLYEQYF